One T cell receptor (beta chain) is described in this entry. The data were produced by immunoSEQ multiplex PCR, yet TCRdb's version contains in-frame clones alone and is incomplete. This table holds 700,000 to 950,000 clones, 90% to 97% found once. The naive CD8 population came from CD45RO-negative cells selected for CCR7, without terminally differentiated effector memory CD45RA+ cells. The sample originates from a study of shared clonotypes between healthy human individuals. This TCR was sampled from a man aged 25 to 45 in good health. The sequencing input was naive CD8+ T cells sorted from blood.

The CDR3 protein is CSVLSGRADNEQFF. Here the CDR3 DNA reads TGCAGCGTCCTTAGCGGGAGGGCCGACAATGAGCAGTTCTTC. The chain couples TRBV29-1 to TRBJ2-1; TRBD2 matches at 11 bases. Trimming removed 6 bases from V and 5 bases from J; junction bases left unmatched: 6. Germline assignment: CDR1 SQVTM and CDR2 ANQGSEA. This CDR3 spans 14 amino acids.